The present TCR beta chain was sequenced within a study of technical replicates of blood from four donors. This CDR3 is built from 16 residues. The V and J ends lost 3 bases and 1 base, in that order; junction bases with no gene match: 6. Per the germline V gene, CDR1 is MDHEN and CDR2 is SYDVKM. Only in-frame clones appear in the TCRdb table, and some are missing; sequencing was by immunoSEQ multiplex PCR. The top ten clones hold around 0.22% of a sample with more than 70,000 clones, roughly 96% of them seen once. The V call is TRBV28, the J call TRBJ2-5; 9 bases are shared with TRBD1. The source material was T cells isolated from PBMCs. This clonotype was obtained from a human donor in good health. In DNA form, the CDR3 reads TGTGCCAGCAGTTTGCCGGGACAGGGCCCCCAAGAGACCCAGTACTTC. Translated, it gives CASSLPGQGPQETQYF.